The 28 T cell receptor beta chains below all came from one sample that was sequenced in a study of metastatic and nonmetastatic thyroid tumors. TCRdb reanalyzed the PCR reads via MiXCR. The sample holds approximately 20,000 clones, roughly an eighth seen once. Every patient was untreated before thyroid surgery. Sequenced material: blood. The receptors here all came from a male donor with papillary thyroid cancer or a benign thyroid nodule (not recorded which). Some clones in this sample may be carry-over from other donors' samples.

This clone is medium-sized within its sample. This rearrangement joins TRBV10-3 to TRBJ2-7; unclear D gene. Germline CDR1 and CDR2: ENHRY and SYGVKD. The CDR3 spans 12 residues. The V and J ends lost 8 bases and 6 bases respectively, with 14 bases between them. The CDR3 here is CAISASGGEQYF. The CDR3, as DNA: TGTGCCATCTCCGCCTCCGGCGGCGAGCAGTACTTC.

This clone showed up many times. The rearrangement links TRBV11-2 to TRBJ2-5; the match to TRBD1 covers 11 bases. CDR3 length: 17 amino acids. With 3 bases clipped from V and 7 bases from J, the junction kept 13 bases outside the gene matches. Germline V lookup: CDR1 SGHAT, CDR2 FQNNGV. The CDR3 loop reads CASSFRSGDRGVGTQYF. CDR3 DNA: TGTGCCAGCAGCTTTCGAAGCGGGGACAGGGGGGTCGGGACCCAGTACTTC.

This clone was observed at least ten times. The J gene is TRBJ1-4, the V gene TRBV18; the D gene is possibly TRBD1 (5 bases). V was shortened by 6 bases and J by 6 bases, with 14 bases between the two germline ends. Germline V gene sequence: CDR1 KGHSH, CDR2 LQKENI. The CDR3 has 14 amino acids. The CDR3 DNA sequence: TGTGCCAGCTCCCCGAGGAGGGGAGATGAAAAACTGTTTTTT. It codes for CASSPRRGDEKLFF.

In its sample, this clone was seen many times. The chain has TRBV6-1 and TRBJ2-3, with D maybe TRBD1 (5 bases). There are 15 residues in the CDR3. The germline V gene encodes CDR1 MNHNS and CDR2 SASEGT. Trimming cost V 6 bases and J 0 bases, with 13 bases left between them. The CDR3 sequence is CASRDINFSTDTQYF. The CDR3 DNA is TGTGCCAGCAGGGACATCAATTTTAGCACAGATACGCAGTATTTT.

The chain is built from TRBV30 and TRBJ1-5; 11 nucleotides align to TRBD1. CDR3 size: 13 residues. The V segment lost 5 bases and the J segment 7 bases; nucleotides outside the gene matches: 4. CDR1 is GTSNPN, CDR2 SVGIG, per germline (reference sequence). CDR3 DNA sequence: TGTGCCTGGGGACAGGGGGCGGGACAGCCCCAGCATTTT. This translates into CAWGQGAGQPQHF.

The sample holds a few counts of this clone. This chain links TRBV6-5 with TRBJ1-1; D remains unclear. Trimming stripped 5 bases from V and 0 bases from J, with 7 bases between. Germline V CDR1 and CDR2: MNHEY, SVGAGI. This CDR3 has 13 residues. The CDR3 DNA reads TGTGCCAGCAGTACTGGAGTGAACACTGAAGCTTTCTTT. Protein product: CASSTGVNTEAFF.

This clone was recorded at least ten times. The V call is TRBV28, the J call TRBJ2-7; maybe TRBD1 (5 bases). This CDR3 has 14 residues. V was shortened by 5 bases and J by 4 bases, with 15 bases between the two germline ends. Germline values: CDR1 MDHEN, CDR2 SYDVKM. CDR3 DNA sequence: TGTGCCAGCAGTCGATCACAGGTATTGTACGAGCAGTACTTC. Protein sequence: CASSRSQVLYEQYF.

By proportion, this clone is medium-sized. The rearrangement uses TRBV5-1 and TRBJ2-7; TRBD1 matches at 11 bases. The germline CDR1 and CDR2 sequences are SGHRS and YFSETQ. With 3 bases clipped from V and 6 bases from J, the junction kept 5 bases outside the gene matches. The CDR3 consists of 14 residues. The CDR3 reads CASSWDRGVSEQYF. The CDR3 DNA reads as TGCGCCAGCAGCTGGGACAGGGGGGTCTCCGAGCAGTACTTC.

A word on this clone: Germline and junction disagree at one end, which may indicate a read error. The V call is TRBV7-8, the J call TRBJ1-4, with D maybe TRBD1 (6 bases). The V gene's germline CDR1 is SGHVS and CDR2 FQNEAQ. This CDR3 has 13 amino acids. CDR3 in amino acids: CASSLAGDRTLYF. The CDR3 DNA follows: TGTGCCAGCAGCTTAGCGGGAGACAGGACTTTATATTTT.

By frequency in the sample, this clone is medium-sized. The genes are TRBV6-1 and TRBJ2-7; TRBD2 matches at 13 bases. The CDR3 sequence is 15 residues long. Germline CDR1 reads MNHNS; CDR2 reads SASEGT. With 6 bases clipped from V and 3 bases from J, the junction kept 5 bases outside the gene matches. The CDR3, as DNA: TGTGCCAGCAGCCCCGGGACTAGCGGGGTCTACGAGCAGTACTTC. This translates into CASSPGTSGVYEQYF.

This clone was recorded at least ten times. The genes are TRBV19 and TRBJ1-5; D is unclear. This CDR3 has 15 residues. The V gene's germline CDR1 is LNHDA and CDR2 SQIVND (reference sequence). The V end was cut by 6 bases, the J end by 1 base, with 13 bases between. CDR3 nucleotide sequence: TGTGCCAGTAGGGAGGGAGTGGTGAGCAATCAGCCCCAGCATTTT. It encodes CASREGVVSNQPQHF.

In its sample, this clone was seen a few times. The chain links TRBV12-3 or TRBV12-4 to TRBJ2-2, with a weak D call TRBD2 (7 bases). The CDR3 contains 15 residues. Trimming stripped 6 bases from V and 5 bases from J, with 16 bases between. The CDR3 reads CASRKGAGATGELFF. The CDR3 DNA sequence: TGTGCCAGCAGGAAAGGGGCGGGGGCGACCGGGGAGCTGTTTTTT.

Ten or more counts support this clone. CDR3 in DNA: TGTGCCAGCTCACGGGGACAGGTGGAGTATGGCTACACCTTC. The encoded protein is CASSRGQVEYGYTF. The chain uses TRBV18 and TRBJ1-2; 8 nucleotides agree with TRBD1. The CDR3 covers 14 residues. Losses at the gene ends were 4 bases for V and 5 bases for J; bases not matched to a gene: 6. The V gene's germline CDR1 is KGHSH and CDR2 LQKENI.

At least ten counts were recorded for this clone. This sample also contains other DNA sequences that code for the same CDR3. The V gene is TRBV19, the J gene TRBJ1-4; the match to TRBD1 covers 9 bases. The CDR3 has 15 residues. The germline gives CDR1 LNHDA, CDR2 SQIVND (reference sequence). V shed 5 bases, J shed 11 bases, and the junction held 12 bases outside the gene matches. CDR3: CASSESRGQGEKLFF. The CDR3 DNA sequence: TGTGCCAGTAGTGAGTCCCGGGGACAGGGAGAGAAACTGTTTTTT.

The chain recombines TRBV2 with TRBJ2-7, with D perhaps TRBD2 (6 bases). Germline CDR1 SNHLY, CDR2 FYNNEI. This CDR3 is built from 12 residues. The V end was cut by 8 bases, the J end by 0 bases, with 8 bases between. CDR3 protein: CASQGGSYEQYF. As DNA, the CDR3 is TGTGCCAGCCAGGGAGGCTCCTACGAGCAGTACTTC.

This clone was detected a few times. The rearrangement links TRBV27 to TRBJ2-2; the D is unclear. Per germline, CDR1 MNHEY and CDR2 SMNVEV (reference sequence). The V end was cut by 5 bases, the J end by 4 bases, with 20 bases between. This CDR3 spans 17 amino acids. The CDR3 reads CASSPIRSLTSTGELFF. The CDR3 region has the DNA TGTGCCAGCAGTCCCATTCGAAGCCTTACGAGCACCGGGGAGCTGTTTTTT.

This clone turned up a few times. The chain carries TRBV6-4 and TRBJ1-3, with TRBD1 identical over 7 bases. CDR1 is MRHNA, CDR2 SNTAGT, per germline. The V and J ends lost 5 bases and 1 base, in that order; junction bases with no gene match: 8. The CDR3 is made up of 16 amino acids. CDR3 bases: TGTGCCAGCAGTTCCCCGAACAGGGGTTCTGGAAACACCATATATTTT. This codes for CASSSPNRGSGNTIYF.

This clone was detected many times. This chain uses TRBV10-3 with TRBJ2-1; maybe TRBD1 (5 bases). CDR3 length equals 14 residues. Looked up from germline, CDR1 is ENHRY and CDR2 is SYGVKD. The germline V and J ends were trimmed by 3 bases and 5 bases, with 11 bases remaining between them. The CDR3 loop is CAISDRTINNEQFF. CDR3 nucleotides: TGTGCCATCAGTGATAGGACAATAAACAATGAGCAGTTCTTC.

The chain is built from TRBV28 and TRBJ2-7; TRBD1 agrees at 9 bases. The CDR3 consists of 14 residues. After removal of 5 bases from V and 8 bases from J, the junction contained 10 bases not matched to a gene. The V gene's germline CDR1 is MDHEN and CDR2 SYDVKM. CDR3 DNA sequence: TGTGCCAGCAGTACAACCCGGGACAGGGTTAAGCAGTACTTC. Its translation: CASSTTRDRVKQYF.

This clone was seen a handful of times. The CDR3 DNA follows: TGTGCCAGCAGAAGGACAGGGGATTCACCCCTCCACTTT. This gives the protein CASRRTGDSPLHF. The rearrangement links TRBV12-3 or TRBV12-4 to TRBJ1-6, with TRBD1 identical over 9 bases. After removal of 6 bases from V and 8 bases from J, the junction contained 2 bases not matched to a gene. The length of the CDR3 is 13 residues.

This clone was counted many times. The chain joins TRBV20-1 to TRBJ2-7; no firm D call. Deletions cut 6 bases from V and 0 bases from J, with 6 bases between. CDR3 length: 11 residues. CDR1 DFQATT and CDR2 SNEGSKA come from the germline V gene (reference sequence). The CDR3 DNA follows: TGCAGTGCCCTTGACTCCTACGAGCAGTACTTC. Encoded protein: CSALDSYEQYF.

This clone occurred many times. V is TRBV6-5 and J is TRBJ2-1; the match to TRBD2 covers 11 bases. Unmatched junction bases numbered 5, after V lost 0 bases and J lost 4 bases. This CDR3 spans 17 amino acids. Germline V gives CDR1 MNHEY, CDR2 SVGAGI. The CDR3 sequence: CASSYSPTSGIYNEQFF. CDR3 DNA sequence: TGTGCCAGCAGTTACTCCCCGACTAGCGGGATTTACAATGAGCAGTTCTTC.

This clone was picked up many times. The chain has TRBV5-4 and TRBJ2-7; the match to TRBD2 covers 10 bases. CDR3 length: 13 amino acids. Germline assignment: CDR1 SGHNT and CDR2 YYREEE (reference sequence). The V gene end was trimmed by 0 bases and the J gene end by 7 bases; junction bases not matched to a gene: 1. The DNA for the CDR3 is TGTGCCAGCAGCTTGGGAGCGGGAGGGGAGCAGTACTTC. Its translation: CASSLGAGGEQYF.

The table lists this clone with a few counts. The chain links TRBV27 to TRBJ2-5; possible D gene TRBD2, 7 bases. CDR3 size: 15 residues. V was clipped by 3 bases and J by 5 bases, with 16 bases between them. The germline V gene encodes CDR1 MNHEY and CDR2 SMNVEV (reference sequence). CDR3 sequence reads: CASSFGRGGWETQYF. In nucleotides, the CDR3 is TGTGCCAGCAGTTTTGGCAGGGGAGGGTGGGAGACCCAGTACTTC.

In this sample, this clone is medium-sized. V is TRBV28 and J is TRBJ2-7; D is possibly TRBD1 (5 bases). V shed 2 bases and J shed 4 bases, with 9 bases lying between them. The germline gives CDR1 MDHEN, CDR2 SYDVKM. This CDR3 has 13 amino acids. CDR3 bases: TGTGCCAGCAGTTTAGACAGAGTATACGAGCAGTACTTC. It translates to CASSLDRVYEQYF.

V gene TRBV6-4 combines with J gene TRBJ2-3; the D gene is possibly TRBD1 (6 bases). The CDR3 is 13 residues long. V shed 8 bases and J shed 2 bases, with 11 bases lying between them. Germline V lookup: CDR1 MRHNA, CDR2 SNTAGT. For the CDR3, the DNA is TGTGCCAGCCGGGACACCTTCACAGATACGCAGTATTTT. It encodes CASRDTFTDTQYF.

In regard to this clone: A much larger clone lies one base from this, so it may be a read error. This chain joins TRBV5-1 and TRBJ2-2, with a tentative D call TRBD2 (6 bases). CDR1 and CDR2 (germline): SGHRS, YFSETQ. The CDR3 consists of 15 residues. CDR3 region: CSSSPDYWVAGELFF. CDR3 in DNA: TGCTCCAGCAGCCCGGACTACTGGGTTGCCGGGGAGCTGTTTTTT.

This clone has a handful of counts. The chain is built from TRBV28 and TRBJ2-2; D might be TRBD1 (5 bases). This CDR3 is built from 14 residues. Trimming took 8 bases from V and 4 from J, leaving 14 bases between them. Germline V gene lookup returns CDR1 MDHEN and CDR2 SYDVKM. The CDR3 DNA reads as TGTGCCAGCCTCACAACAGGTTCCACCGGGGAGCTGTTTTTT. Its protein product is CASLTTGSTGELFF.